This T cell receptor (beta chain) was sequenced during a study of blood T cell repertoires in COVID-19. Libraries were prepared by immunoSEQ multiplex PCR; TCRdb keeps only in-frame clonotypes and omits some of them. The sample gives 87,000 or so clones, about 85% of which show up once; about 3% is in the top ten. The CDR3 loop spans 15 amino acids. The junction had 9 bases not matched to a gene; V was cut back by 6 bases and J by 5 bases. Germline-derived CDR1 and CDR2 are SGHRS and YFSETQ. The rearrangement joins TRBV5-1 to TRBJ1-4, with TRBD1 matching over 8 bases. The sequencing input was peripheral blood. This TCR derives from a woman aged 45-59 years with active or convalescent COVID-19. This CDR3 reads CASKDGQGQNEKLFF. In DNA form, the CDR3 reads TGCGCCAGCAAAGACGGACAGGGACAGAATGAAAAACTGTTTTTT.